This T cell receptor beta chain was documented in a study of OX40 agonist ivuxolimab in advanced cancers. The wider study: Patients took ivuxolimab, an agonistic anti-OX40 (CD134) antibody. Study-level points and caveats: Clonal expansion from baseline to week 6 occurred in both CD4+ and CD8+ T cells.

Researchers took blood at baseline, on cycle 4 day 1, and on cycle 7 day 1. Points on this clone: Antigen unknown.

Data came from immunoSEQ multiplex PCR; TCRdb stores just in-frame clones and leaves some out. This table has 55,000 to 65,000 clones, about 90% appearing once. The germline V gene encodes CDR1 SGHRS and CDR2 YFSETQ. After removal of 0 bases from V and 2 bases from J, the junction contained 1 base not matched to a gene. The CDR3 runs 16 residues. This chain connects TRBV5-1 to TRBJ2-3; TRBD2 agrees at 12 bases. The TCR was taken from an adult with an advanced solid tumor such as melanoma, head and neck, liver or kidney cancer. Sequenced here: CD4+ or CD8+ T cells sorted from blood, sampled in a trial of the OX40 agonist ivuxolimab. In DNA form, the CDR3 reads TGCGCCAGCAGCTTGGGGACTAGCGGGGTCACAGATACGCAGTATTTT. It yields the protein CASSLGTSGVTDTQYF.